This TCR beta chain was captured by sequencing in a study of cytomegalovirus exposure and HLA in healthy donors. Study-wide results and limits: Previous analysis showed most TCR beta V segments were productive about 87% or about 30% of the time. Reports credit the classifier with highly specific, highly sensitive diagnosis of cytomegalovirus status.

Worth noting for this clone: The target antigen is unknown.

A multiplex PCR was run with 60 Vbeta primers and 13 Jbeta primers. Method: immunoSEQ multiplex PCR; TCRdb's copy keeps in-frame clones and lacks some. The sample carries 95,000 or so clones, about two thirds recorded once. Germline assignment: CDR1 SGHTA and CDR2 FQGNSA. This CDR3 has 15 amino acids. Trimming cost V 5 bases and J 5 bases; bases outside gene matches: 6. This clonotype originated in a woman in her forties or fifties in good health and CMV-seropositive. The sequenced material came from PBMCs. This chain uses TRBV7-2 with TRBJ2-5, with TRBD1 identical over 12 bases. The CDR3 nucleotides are TGTGCCAGCAGCAGGGACAGGGGGCTCGTGGAGACCCAGTACTTC. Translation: CASSRDRGLVETQYF.